This TCR beta chain was found in a study of radiation and T cells in renal cell carcinoma. Findings and caveats of the study: From baseline, blood top tumor clonotypes peaked at 2 weeks post-radiation.

Points on this clone: The antigen is undetermined.

The CDR3 has 19 residues. J gave up 8 bases and V 5 bases, and 23 bases lay outside the gene matches. The germline gives CDR1 SGHTA, CDR2 FQGNSA. Time point given: blood 4 weeks post-SBRT, at nephrectomy. Specified treatment: 15 Gy SBRT to primary tumor, nephrectomy 4 weeks later. Nephrectomy followed 15 Gy stereotactic body radiation by 4 weeks. Assay used: immunoSEQ multiplex PCR; TCRdb lists only in-frame clones, some missing. The table records about 86,000 clones, around four fifths of them present only once. The clonotype originates from a man between 45 and 60 years old with renal cell carcinoma. The sample here was blood, taken from a patient whose treatment included radiotherapy and nephrectomy. The chain carries TRBV7-2 and TRBJ1-2; 10 positions agree with TRBD1. The CDR3 loop reads CASSRLAGQGFESPAGYTF. CDR3 sequence (DNA): TGTGCCAGCAGCCGTCTAGCGGGACAGGGGTTTGAGTCCCCCGCGGGCTACACCTTC.